This T cell receptor (beta chain) stems from a study of blood T cell repertoires in COVID-19. Source study methods: Reference gene primer amplification in the assay estimated nucleated cell counts. Assay used: immunoSEQ multiplex PCR; TCRdb lists only in-frame clones, some missing. V and J calls and clone size come straight from that table; D and trimming were deduced from the DNA. The sample includes roughly 180,000 clones, around 86% of them seen just once. V gave up 2 bases and J gave up 12 bases; unmatched junction bases: 4. The CDR3 sequence is 13 residues long. Germline V gene sequence: CDR1 MNHEY, CDR2 SMNVEV (reference sequence).

Sequencing was performed on peripheral blood. The rearrangement links TRBV27 to TRBJ1-4, with TRBD1 matching 9 bases. The receptor's source is a woman in her thirties with active or convalescent COVID-19. CDR3: CASSLRRTGELFF. In DNA, the CDR3 is TGTGCCAGCAGTTTACGTCGGACAGGGGAACTGTTTTTT.